These 9 T cell receptor beta chains came from one sample sequenced in a study of CD8 T cells in Susac syndrome. It was with random hexamers that roughly 0.45 to 1 ug RNA was reverse transcribed. Each CDR3 protein is one row after TCRdb ran MiXCR on the immunoSEQ multiplex PCR reads. The table lists a few hundred thousand distinct CDR3 sequences, 70% to 90% of them singletons. The sequenced sample was CD8+ T cells from PBMCs. Every receptor here comes from a human donor with multiple sclerosis.

The J gene is TRBJ2-7, the V gene TRBV2; either TRBD1 or TRBD2 may supply D (5 bases each). From germline, CDR1 is SNHLY and CDR2 FYNNEI. Trimming removed 2 bases from V and 1 base from J, with 15 bases in between. This CDR3 spans 16 amino acids. This CDR3 reads CASSEWPRGRSYEQYF. The DNA for the CDR3 is TGTGCCAGCAGTGAATGGCCCCGGGGCAGGTCCTACGAGCAGTACTTC.

There are a few counts of this clonotype. The chain carries TRBV7-2 and TRBJ2-1; 9 bases map to TRBD1. The CDR3 runs to 16 residues. Germline CDR1 is SGHTA and CDR2 is FQGNSA. V lost 4 bases, J lost 5 bases, and 9 bases stayed unmatched. DNA of the CDR3: TGTGCCAGCAGCTCGACCGGGACAGGGTTACACAATGAGCAGTTCTTC. Translated, it gives CASSSTGTGLHNEQFF.

The gene calls are TRBV10-3 and TRBJ2-7; 10 bases map to TRBD2. Germline CDR1 is ENHRY and CDR2 is SYGVKD. The J segment lost 5 bases and the V segment lost 4 bases, leaving 11 bases of the junction unmatched. The CDR3 consists of 16 residues. CDR3 nucleotides: TGTGCCATCAGTGCGAGGTCTAGCGGGAGAGGCGACGAGCAGTACTTC. This encodes CAISARSSGRGDEQYF.

The V call is TRBV20-1, the J call TRBJ1-3; D not resolved. V shed 8 bases and J shed 0 bases, with 32 bases lying between them. CDR3 length equals 20 residues. Germline CDR1 is DFQATT and CDR2 is SNEGSKA (reference sequence). In DNA form, the CDR3 reads TGCAGTAGCCTATCCCGATCTGGGCCTTTGCCTAACCCCTCTGGAAACACCATATATTTT. Its translation is CSSLSRSGPLPNPSGNTIYF.

This chain links TRBV11-2 with TRBJ1-1; D gene unclear. Germline assignment: CDR1 SGHAT and CDR2 FQNNGV. V shed 6 bases and J shed 5 bases, with 13 bases lying between them. The CDR3 has 13 amino acids. CDR3 protein: CASSPPLATEAFF. The DNA of the CDR3 is TGTGCCAGCAGTCCGCCTTTAGCAACTGAAGCTTTCTTT.

J is TRBJ2-1 and V is TRBV7-9; D is ambiguous. With 3 bases removed from V and 4 bases from J, the gap between germline ends came to 10 bases. Germline loops: CDR1 SEHNR, CDR2 FQNEAQ (reference sequence). This CDR3 has 14 amino acids. The CDR3 DNA is TGTGCCAGCAGCTTGGAAAACAAGTACAATGAGCAGTTCTTC. It encodes CASSLENKYNEQFF. Filled out from reference TRBV7-9 and TRBJ2-1, the complete variable domain reads DTGVSQNPRHKITKRGQNVTFRCDPISEHNRLYWYRQTLGQGPEFLTYFQNEAQLEKSRLLSDRFSAERPKGSFSTLEIQRTEQGDSAMYLCASSLENKYNEQFFGPGTRLTVL.

This chain links TRBV6-5 with TRBJ2-2; tentative D call: TRBD2 (6 bases). The CDR3 totals 16 residues. The germline V gene encodes CDR1 MNHEY and CDR2 SVGAGI. The V end was cut by 1 base, the J end by 5 bases, with 14 bases between. This chain's CDR3 is CASSYFPGEGTGELFF. The CDR3 nucleotides are TGTGCCAGCAGTTACTTCCCGGGAGAGGGGACCGGGGAGCTGTTTTTT.

This sequence joins TRBV28 and TRBJ2-1; 11 nucleotides line up with TRBD2. CDR1 and CDR2 from the germline V gene are MDHEN and SYDVKM. Trimming cost V 5 bases and J 2 bases; bases outside gene matches: 5. This CDR3 has 16 amino acids. The CDR3 DNA sequence: TGTGCCAGCAGTCCGCTAGCGGGAGGCACCTACAATGAGCAGTTCTTC. It codes for CASSPLAGGTYNEQFF. The full variable domain, in which reference TRBV28 and TRBJ2-1 provide the parts outside the CDR3, is DVKVTQSSRYLVKRTGEKVFLECVQDMDHENMFWYRQDPGLGLRLIYFSYDVKMKEKGDIPEGYSVSREKKERFSLILESASTNQTSMYLCASSPLAGGTYNEQFFGPGTRLTVL.

The chain has TRBV19 and TRBJ2-3; D might be TRBD1 (7 bases). The CDR3 covers 15 residues. In germline, CDR1 is LNHDA, CDR2 SQIVND (reference sequence). With 5 bases removed from V and 3 bases from J, the gap between germline ends came to 15 bases. CDR3 DNA: TGTGCCAGTAGTCCCAGGGGGGACCTAACAGATACGCAGTATTTT. Its protein is CASSPRGDLTDTQYF.